Listed here is a single T cell receptor (beta chain). This clone has a handful of counts. Its target antigen remains unknown. No much larger clonotype is one base removed from it; base qualities were not supplied. The data were obtained in a study of cytomegalovirus exposure and HLA in healthy donors (dated by TCRdb to between 2016 and 2019). Study-wide context: An earlier analysis of some 620 of the donors reported 276 Gb of sequence data and 95 million to 120 million unique TCR beta sequences obtained from around 170 million T cells. An early release that covered approximately 600 HLA-typed donors contained about 290 gigabases of sequencing data and some 87 million unique TCR sequences. Among the roughly 400 genotyped donors, under 90% belonged to the genetic ancestry cluster associated with self-reported Caucasian donors. The study aimed to test whether signatures of past pathogen exposure could be identified by cataloging public T cell receptors. The T cell repertoires of several hundred subjects were profiled by immunosequencing and related to cytomegalovirus serostatus. Along with the roughly 610-subject first cohort, a separate validation cohort of over a hundred different subjects was used. The study combined high-throughput TCR immunosequencing, statistical association of individual TCRs with disease status, and machine learning to predict cytomegalovirus infection status. A later analysis re-examined previously published TCR beta repertoires from several hundred donors and added high-resolution HLA genotyping to investigate patterns of TCR occurrence. Rather than using new phenotypic data, the later analysis identified candidate immune exposures from TCR beta sequences and from how often those sequences occurred across donors. An earlier analysis of fewer than 750 of the donors used high-throughput TCR beta sequencing to judge whether each TCR beta V gene segment behaved as functional or pseudogenic. Donor age, sex, ethnicity and CMV serostatus were collected together with the repertoire data. In a later genetic analysis, genome-wide SNP genotypes for about three fifths of the roughly 670 donors were used, and that subset was treated as a discovery cohort. All discovery cohort repertoires had been generated using a single sequencing platform. HLA typing covered class I and class II loci at four-digit resolution. The number of typed donors differed by locus: about 629-640 for A, B, C, DRB1 and DQB1; approximately 540 for DQA1; about 600 for DPA1; and some 470 for DPB1. Five DR-DQ haplotypes were handled as single units for association and clustering because linkage in the cohort was strong. Across 398 genotyped donors of the cohort, an average of approximately 240,000 unique TCR beta nucleotide sequences per donor were sequenced, and approximately 17% of those sequences were non-productive. Here is what the overall study found, with its caveats: According to a later analysis, most CMV-associated TCR beta chains appeared to be HLA-restricted, and the HLA associations seemed to be driven largely by CMV exposure. In this cohort, only TCR beta chains were sequenced, and detectable features were limited by the absence of alpha or paired-chain data. A later analysis found that HLA-associated TCR beta chains were more clonally expanded and had lower generation probabilities than equally common non-associated chains. Linkage disequilibrium might explain the correlated functional status among segregating V segments, but an unknown experimental factor could not be excluded. A further reported finding was that TCR beta sequences accurately predicted the HLA-A and HLA-B alleles for most subjects in the first cohort. When HLA alleles, especially DR and DQ, strongly co-occurred, TCR associations were difficult to assign to individual alleles. Immune exposure information for the cohort was limited to CMV serostatus. According to a later analysis, parvovirus B19, influenza, CMV and Epstein-Barr virus appeared linked to several top co-occurrence clusters. The classifier was reported to diagnose cytomegalovirus status with high specificity and sensitivity in both the original and validation cohorts. Most TCR sequences were seen in very few donors, while some public TCRs were found in many individuals. A later analysis associated 15,000 to 20,000 TCR beta sequences with specific HLA alleles at a false discovery rate of 0.05. In a later analysis, the rate of TCR association differed among HLA loci, with DRB1 alleles having the most associated TCRs and HLA-C alleles having the fewest. According to a later genetic analysis, donors in an Asian-associated ancestry cluster had fewer N-insertions in productive TCRs than the approximately 650-donor mean. Broadly in line with IMGT annotations, most TCR beta V segments showed up in productive rearrangements about 87% or about 30% of the time in an earlier analysis of some 590 of the donors. In vitro tests confirmed that three of the cytomegalovirus-associated TCR beta chains recognize cytomegalovirus antigens. The earlier analysis of approximately 540 of the donors excluded roughly 16 rarely observed V segments, including chromosome 9 orphons, because counts were too low. Sequencing depth was assumed to be roughly uniform across donors in the presence/absence analyses, though that assumption may not hold. Because the 87-base-pair reads could not distinguish some IMGT-functional V segments, including TRBV6-2 and TRBV6-3, those segments were excluded. A cluster of highly shared sequence variants was judged likely to represent a technical artifact of the sequencing pipeline. In a later genetic analysis, a missense DCLRE1C variant was associated with V-gene and J-gene trimming of TCR beta chains, and the association was replicated in an independent cohort. The authors suggested that the approach could potentially be generalized to other disease states and immunological phenotypes. The study listed 150 to 200 TCR beta chains as associated with cytomegalovirus. HLA typing was unavailable for some donors at each locus, so association tests used only the typed subset.

The cohort consisted of approximately 690 healthy bone marrow donors. At the time of sampling, every cohort member was nominally healthy, though immune exposures that went unrecorded were likely present. The donor tested CMV seronegative, placing the donor among the approximately 400 seronegative members of the cohort. Each donor provided a peripheral blood sample, and peripheral blood mononuclear cells were used for TCR beta sequencing. Genomic DNA extraction from the blood cell samples was performed with the Qiagen DNeasy Blood Extraction Kit. Compared with germline, V lacks 1 base and J lacks 6 bases; bases without a gene match: 19. Reading from cysteine to phenylalanine, the CDR3 counts 18 amino acids. Here the CDR3 DNA is all that survives: 54 bases in frame from base 1. Reading the germline V gene (reference sequence) gives CDR1 GTSNPN and CDR2 SVGIG. Receptor amplification or capture employed the immunoSEQ multiplex PCR assay. For the multiplex PCR, a mixture combining 60 forward primers for TCR Vbeta segments and 13 reverse primers for TCR Jbeta segments was used. Amplification of the CDR3 region of rearranged TCR beta genes was performed with a multiplex PCR assay on genomic DNA. Amplified TCR beta libraries were sequenced as 87-base-pair reads on the Illumina HiSeq System. As for the original processing: Across the 500 to 850 repertoires, a later analysis counted 78 million or so unique TCR beta chains, approximately 12 million of which were shared by at least two donors. Raw reads were error-corrected and collapsed into unique sequences with a nearest-neighbor algorithm that merged closely related sequences to remove PCR and sequencing errors. V, D and J gene segments were assigned by aligning CDR3 sequences to IMGT reference sequences. For a sequence to be retained, at least a six-nucleotide match to both a V gene segment and a J gene segment was required. Rearrangements were classified as productive when the CDR3 lacked stop codons and remained in frame with V and J, and all other rearrangements were classified as non-productive. CDR3 was defined according to IMGT convention as the region running from the second conserved V-encoded cysteine to the conserved J-encoded phenylalanine. The earlier analysis of about 590 of the donors excluded sequences that lacked an unambiguous match to a single V gene segment. In an earlier analysis of a few hundred of the donors, V segments were called functional above 56.7% productive rearrangements and were called segregating when the between-donor standard deviation exceeded 5%. A statistical classification framework was built to diagnose cytomegalovirus status from the catalog of TCR beta chain sequences. A later analysis assigned V and J genes by comparing TCR nucleotide sequences with IMGT/GENE-DB human TR gene sequences. A later analysis assigned CDR3 sequences and most-parsimonious VDJ recombination scenarios with the TCRdist pipeline. In a later analysis, each TCR beta chain was defined by its CDR3 amino acid sequence together with its V-gene family, and reads without a unique V-gene family were excluded. A later analysis removed over 500 highly shared, low-generation-probability nucleotide sequences to deal with suspected cross-contamination and a sequencing artifact. In a later analysis, a clonal expansion index for each public chain was calculated from normalized within-repertoire ranks of inferred template counts. In a later analysis, generation probabilities were computed with a VDJ recombination model fitted to out-of-frame rearrangements, and the resulting probabilities were checked against IGoR. A later analysis scored TCR-TCR, TCR-HLA and TCR-CMV co-occurrence with hypergeometric tests, applying a repertoire-size bias correction to TCR pairs. In a later analysis, false discovery rates were estimated by permuting HLA or CMV assignments 20 times. A later analysis grouped co-occurring TCRs with DBSCAN, adding TCRdist sequence similarity when clustering within HLA-allele-positive subsets. Co-occurrence clustering excluded repertoires with fewer than 30,000 or more than 120,000 public chains, plus five with anomalous nucleotide sharing. In its TCRdb copy, this immuneACCESS table keeps in-frame sequences only and misses some clones. Where compared with another copy, unresolved V genes explain less than half of these, and the others have no known cause. That table supplies the V and J calls and clone size; D and trimming were determined from the DNA. The sample data list about 120,000 clones, and around 86% of these were observed just once. The ten largest account for under 4% of the sample.

The sequencing sample was made of PBMCs. The receptor's source is a woman aged 25 to 45 in good health and CMV-seronegative. Rearrangement joined TRBV30 to TRBJ1-1; TRBD1 matches 8 bases in the middle. The CDR3 here reads CAWSEPLWTGSEGAEAFF. The sequenced DNA is TGTGCCTGGAGTGAGCCCCTTTGGACAGGGAGCGAAGGAGCTGAAGCTTTCTTT.